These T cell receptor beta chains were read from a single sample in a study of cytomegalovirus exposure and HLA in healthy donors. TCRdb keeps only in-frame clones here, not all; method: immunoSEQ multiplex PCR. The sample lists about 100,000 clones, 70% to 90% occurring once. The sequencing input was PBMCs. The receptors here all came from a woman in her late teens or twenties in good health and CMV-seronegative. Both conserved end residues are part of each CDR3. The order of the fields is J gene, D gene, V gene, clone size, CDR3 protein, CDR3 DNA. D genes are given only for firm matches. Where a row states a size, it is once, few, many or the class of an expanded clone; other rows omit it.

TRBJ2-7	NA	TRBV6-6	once	CASSLRDYEQYF	TGTGCCAGCAGTTTACGGGACTACGAGCAGTACTTC
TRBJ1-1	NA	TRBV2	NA	CASSGGRGTEAFF	TGTGCCAGCAGCGGGGGAAGGGGCACTGAAGCTTTCTTT
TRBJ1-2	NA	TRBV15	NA	CATGSPYFNYGYTF	TGTGCCACCGGTTCGCCGTACTTTAACTATGGCTACACCTTC
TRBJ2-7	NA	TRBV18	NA	CASSRTGGTYEQYF	TGTGCCAGCTCACGGACGGGCGGGACCTACGAGCAGTACTTC
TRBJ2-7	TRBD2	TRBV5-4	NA	CASSGLGLEQYF	TGTGCCAGCAGCGGACTAGGCCTCGAGCAGTACTTC
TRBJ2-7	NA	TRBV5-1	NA	CASSFLPSYEQYF	TGCGCCAGCAGCTTTCTTCCCTCCTACGAGCAGTACTTC
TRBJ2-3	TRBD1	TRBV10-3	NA	CAISDGGTGKLRDTQYF	TGTGCCATCAGTGATGGTGGGACAGGGAAGTTGAGGGATACGCAGTATTTT
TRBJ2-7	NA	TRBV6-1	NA	CASSERQALLNYEQYF	TGTGCCAGCAGTGAGAGACAGGCTCTCCTTAACTACGAGCAGTACTTC
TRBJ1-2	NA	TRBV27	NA	CASSLGGGAYGYTF	TGTGCCAGCAGTTTGGGCGGGGGGGCCTATGGCTACACCTTC
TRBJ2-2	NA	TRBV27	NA	CASSLEPGGGELFF	TGTGCCAGCAGTCTCGAGCCCGGCGGCGGGGAGCTGTTTTTT
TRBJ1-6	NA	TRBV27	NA	CASQGRNNSPLHF	TGTGCCAGTCAGGGGCGGAATAATTCACCCCTCCACTTT
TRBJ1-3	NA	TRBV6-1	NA	CASGQLSGNTIYF	TGTGCCAGCGGACAACTCTCTGGAAACACCATATATTTT
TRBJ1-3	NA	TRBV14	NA	CASSQGGGGNTIYF	TGTGCCAGCAGCCAGGGGGGAGGAGGAAACACCATATATTTT
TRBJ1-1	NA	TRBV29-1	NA	CSVEVGANTEAFF	TGCAGCGTTGAAGTGGGGGCGAACACTGAAGCTTTCTTT
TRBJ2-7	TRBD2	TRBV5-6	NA	CASSLAGGNSYEQYF	TGTGCCAGCAGCTTGGCGGGGGGGAACTCCTACGAGCAGTACTTC
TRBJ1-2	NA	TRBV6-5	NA	CASSEDRINYGYTF	TGTGCCAGCAGTGAGGACAGAATAAACTATGGCTACACCTTC
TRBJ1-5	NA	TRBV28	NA	CASSLSITGFQPQHF	TGTGCCAGCAGTTTATCAATAACAGGGTTTCAGCCCCAGCATTTT
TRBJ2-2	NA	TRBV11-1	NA	CASSLVGRGNTGELFF	TGTGCCAGCAGCTTAGTAGGCAGGGGGAACACCGGGGAGCTGTTTTTT
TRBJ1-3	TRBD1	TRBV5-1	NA	CASKTGTESSGNTIYF	TGCGCCAGTAAAACCGGGACAGAGAGCTCTGGAAACACCATATATTTT
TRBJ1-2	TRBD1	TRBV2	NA	CASTEYRGENYGYTF	TGTGCCAGCACCGAGTACAGGGGTGAAAACTATGGCTACACCTTC
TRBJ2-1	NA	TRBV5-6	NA	CASSAGGTYNEQFF	TGTGCCAGCAGTGCAGGGGGGACGTACAATGAGCAGTTCTTC
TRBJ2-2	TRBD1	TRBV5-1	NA	CASGQAGTGELFF	TGCGCCAGCGGACAGGCAGGCACCGGGGAGCTGTTTTTT
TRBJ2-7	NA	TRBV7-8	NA	CASSLGPTGQGYEQYF	TGTGCCAGCAGCTTAGGCCCCACGGGACAAGGCTACGAGCAGTACTTC
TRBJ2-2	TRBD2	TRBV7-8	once	CASSQGLAGGPRTGELFF	TGTGCCAGCAGCCAGGGACTAGCGGGGGGGCCGAGAACCGGGGAGCTGTTTTTT
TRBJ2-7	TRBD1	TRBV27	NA	CASSGERTGPPYEQYF	TGTGCCAGCAGTGGGGAGCGGACAGGGCCCCCCTACGAGCAGTACTTC
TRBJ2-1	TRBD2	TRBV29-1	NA	CSVAGGYNEQFF	TGCAGCGTAGCGGGGGGATACAATGAGCAGTTCTTC
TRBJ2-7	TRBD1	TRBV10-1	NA	CASLGPSGTGDPSYEQYF	TGCGCCAGCCTAGGCCCCTCCGGGACAGGGGATCCTTCATACGAGCAGTACTTC
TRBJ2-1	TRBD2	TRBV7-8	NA	CASSLTGTSYNEQFF	TGTGCCAGCAGCCTAACCGGGACTAGCTACAATGAGCAGTTCTTC
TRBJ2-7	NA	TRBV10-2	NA	CASSDPTESSYEQYF	TGCGCCAGCAGTGACCCGACAGAGAGCTCCTACGAGCAGTACTTC
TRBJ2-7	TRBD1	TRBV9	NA	CASSARDRGIYEQYF	TGTGCCAGCAGCGCCCGGGACAGGGGTATATACGAGCAGTACTTC
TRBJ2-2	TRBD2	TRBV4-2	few	CASSQDPAGGGGELFF	TGTGCCAGCAGCCAAGATCCAGCGGGGGGAGGAGGGGAGCTGTTTTTT
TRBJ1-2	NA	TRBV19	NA	CASSIPGDGYTF	TGTGCCAGTAGTATCCCAGGGGATGGCTACACCTTC
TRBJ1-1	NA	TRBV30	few	CAWSVLGEAFF	TGTGCCTGGAGTGTACTAGGTGAAGCTTTCTTT
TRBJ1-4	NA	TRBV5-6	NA	CASSSGQLGKLFF	TGTGCCAGCAGTTCCGGACAGCTAGGGAAACTGTTTTTT
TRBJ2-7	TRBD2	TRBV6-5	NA	CASSTRTSGSYEQYF	TGTGCCAGCAGTACCCGGACTAGCGGATCCTACGAGCAGTACTTC
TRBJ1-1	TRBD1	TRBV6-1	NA	CASSELGQGPLNTEAFF	TGTGCCAGCAGTGAATTAGGACAGGGGCCCTTGAACACTGAAGCTTTCTTT
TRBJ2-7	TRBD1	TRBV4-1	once	CASSQDSRQGARYEQYF	TGCGCCAGCAGCCAAGACAGTCGACAGGGGGCCCGCTACGAGCAGTACTTC
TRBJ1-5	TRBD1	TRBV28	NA	CASTQSRDRGLGNQPQHF	TGTGCCAGCACTCAGAGCCGGGACAGGGGATTGGGCAATCAGCCCCAGCATTTT
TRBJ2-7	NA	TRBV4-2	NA	CASSPVPSGQYDEQYF	TGTGCCAGCAGCCCCGTGCCGAGTGGGCAGTACGACGAGCAGTACTTC
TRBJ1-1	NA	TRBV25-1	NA	CASSLRTDHTEAFF	TGTGCCAGCAGTCTCAGGACAGACCACACTGAAGCTTTCTTT